There are a few counts of the clone carrying this TCR beta chain. The source of the sample is a study of PD-L1 blockade in urothelial cancer. Here immunoSEQ multiplex PCR was the method, and the copy in TCRdb shows in-frame clones only, minus some. The table has 70,000 or so clones, 80% to 85% seen once. Between 1 and 8 samples, pretreatment and on-treatment, were given by each patient. Losses at the gene ends were 6 bases for V and 3 bases for J; bases not matched to a gene: 8. CDR1 and CDR2 (germline): SQVTM, ANQGSEA. The CDR3 length is 15 residues. The TCR originated in a man in his 70s with urothelial cancer. Sequencing used PBMCs, obtained around atezolizumab (anti-PD-L1) treatment. This sequence joins TRBV29-1 and TRBJ2-2, with 9 bases aligning to TRBD1. The CDR3 loop reads CSVGGGTGYTGELFF. The CDR3 coding sequence is TGCAGCGTCGGAGGGGGGACAGGGTACACCGGGGAGCTGTTTTTT.